This entry lists 8 T cell receptor beta chains sequenced from one sample in a study of OX40 agonist ivuxolimab in advanced cancers. Here immunoSEQ multiplex PCR was the method, and the copy in TCRdb shows in-frame clones only, minus some. The sample gives 43,000 or so clones, 85% to 90% of which show up once; 0.95% to 1.1% is in the top ten. Specimen: CD4+ or CD8+ T cells sorted from blood, collected in a trial of the OX40 agonist ivuxolimab. Source of these receptors: an adult with an advanced solid tumor such as melanoma, head and neck, liver or kidney cancer.

This rearrangement joins TRBV19 to TRBJ2-2; D gene unclear. Per the germline V gene, CDR1 is LNHDA and CDR2 is SQIVND (reference sequence). The CDR3 has 14 amino acids. The V end lost 3 bases, the J end lost 1 base, and 6 bases lay between the germline ends. The CDR3 loop is CASSIGRNTGELFF. For the CDR3, the DNA is TGTGCCAGTAGTATTGGTAGGAACACCGGGGAGCTGTTTTTT.

This clone has just a few counts. This rearrangement joins TRBV28 to TRBJ1-5; D may be TRBD1 (6 bases). The CDR3 has 15 residues. Per germline, CDR1 MDHEN and CDR2 SYDVKM. The V and J ends lost 7 bases and 0 bases respectively, with 13 bases between them. The CDR3 nucleotides are TGTGCCAGCAAAAAAGGGGGGGCTAGCAATCAGCCCCAGCATTTT. Residues: CASKKGGASNQPQHF.

The CDR3 is CASSFGTGQAPEQYF. CDR3 coding DNA: TGTGCCAGCAGTTTCGGGACCGGACAGGCTCCCGAGCAGTACTTC. The chain is built from TRBV28 and TRBJ2-5; 7 bases align to TRBD1. The J call may be in error: the DNA end matches TRBJ2-7 better. The germline CDR1 and CDR2 sequences are MDHEN and SYDVKM. There are 15 residues in the CDR3.

The V and J genes are TRBV19 and TRBJ2-1; 9 positions agree with TRBD2. CDR1 and CDR2 from the germline V gene are LNHDA and SQIVND (reference sequence). V lost 3 bases, J lost 2 bases, and 2 bases stayed unmatched. This CDR3 is built from 15 residues. CDR3 in amino acids: CASSISGSTYNEQFF. In DNA, the CDR3 is TGTGCCAGTAGTATTAGCGGGAGTACCTACAATGAGCAGTTCTTC.

The rearrangement uses TRBV5-1 and TRBJ2-1; TRBD2 aligns across 10 bases. The junction had 5 bases not matched to a gene; V was cut back by 3 bases and J by 5 bases. CDR1 SGHRS and CDR2 YFSETQ come from the germline V gene. The CDR3 has 15 residues. The CDR3 DNA follows: TGCGCCAGCAGCTCCCTAGCGGGAGCAGACAATGAGCAGTTCTTC. Translated: CASSSLAGADNEQFF.

A few counts support this clone. V gene TRBV5-1 combines with J gene TRBJ2-1; TRBD2 agrees at 9 bases. After removal of 0 bases from V and 10 bases from J, the junction contained 5 bases not matched to a gene. Per the germline V gene, CDR1 is SGHRS and CDR2 is YFSETQ. The CDR3 spans 14 residues. This CDR3 reads CASSLAGAGGEQFF. The CDR3 region has the DNA TGCGCCAGCAGCTTGGCGGGAGCGGGAGGAGAGCAGTTCTTC.

This clone was detected a few times. The chain employs TRBV28 and TRBJ2-5; unclear D gene. The CDR3 has 14 residues. The germline V and J ends were trimmed by 5 bases and 3 bases, with 13 bases remaining between them. Germline V gives CDR1 MDHEN, CDR2 SYDVKM. The CDR3 protein is CASSPPQVKETQYF. In DNA form, the CDR3 reads TGTGCCAGCAGTCCCCCTCAGGTTAAAGAGACCCAGTACTTC.

This sequence joins TRBV29-1 and TRBJ1-2; the D gene is possibly TRBD1 (6 bases). V gave up 6 bases and J gave up 5 bases, with 16 bases separating them. The CDR3 has 13 residues. The germline CDR1 and CDR2 sequences are SQVTM and ANQGSEA. The chain's CDR3 is CSVRQDSRYGYTF. The CDR3 bases are TGCAGCGTCCGACAGGACTCTAGGTATGGCTACACCTTC.